The rows below give T cell receptor beta chains drawn from one sample of a study of OX40 agonist ivuxolimab in advanced cancers. The table came from immunoSEQ multiplex PCR; TCRdb's copy has only in-frame clones and leaves some out. The profile shows tens of thousands of clones, around 81% of them singletons. Source: CD4+ or CD8+ T cells sorted from blood, taken in a trial of the OX40 agonist ivuxolimab. The receptors originated from an adult with an advanced solid tumor such as melanoma, head and neck, liver or kidney cancer. CDR3s include the opening cysteine and the closing phenylalanine or tryptophan. A D gene is named only where the DNA matches it firmly. Clone size is not always given. Where it is, it says once, few, many or a class for expanded clones.

J gene	V gene	D gene	clone size	CDR3 length	CDR3 DNA	CDR3 protein
TRBJ1-1	TRBV5-1	.	.	15	TGCGCCAGCAGCTTGGGAGGGATCCCGAACACTGAAGCTTTCTTT	CASSLGGIPNTEAFF
TRBJ1-1	TRBV19	TRBD1	few	15	TGTGCCAGTAGTAAGGACAGGCGGAGAGGCACTGAAGCTTTCTTT	CASSKDRRRGTEAFF
TRBJ1-4	TRBV5-8	.	.	15	TGTGCCAGCAGCTCCGTTGGTTCAACTAATGAAAAACTGTTTTTT	CASSSVGSTNEKLFF
TRBJ1-2	TRBV5-1	.	.	14	TGCGCCAGCAGCTTGGCCACGGCAGGCTATGGCTACACCTTC	CASSLATAGYGYTF
TRBJ2-5	TRBV19	TRBD2	.	15	TGTGCCAGTAGCGTAGCGGGGCAAGGGGTAGAGACCCAGTACTTC	CASSVAGQGVETQYF
TRBJ2-3	TRBV6-4	.	.	14	TGTGCCAGCAGTGACTCTGGGGGGCCAGATACGCAGTATTTT	CASSDSGGPDTQYF
TRBJ2-3	TRBV2	TRBD1	.	14	TGTGCCAGCAGGGGACAGGCCGGCACAGATACGCAGTATTTT	CASRGQAGTDTQYF
TRBJ2-1	TRBV11-2	TRBD2	.	17	TGTGCCAGCAGCTCACGGGGGGGTCCCTTCTCCTACAATGAGCAGTTCTTC	CASSSRGGPFSYNEQFF
TRBJ1-1	TRBV11-1	.	.	14	TGTGCCAGCAGCTTATCGGCGGGAACCACTGAAGCTTTCTTT	CASSLSAGTTEAFF
TRBJ1-2	TRBV6-5	.	.	12	TGTGCCAGCAGTTACTCGGGAGAGGGGTACACCTTC	CASSYSGEGYTF
TRBJ2-7	TRBV10-3	.	.	14	TGTGCCATCAGTGGACAGGCTGGGCTACGAGGGCAGTACTTC	CAISGQAGLRGQYF
TRBJ2-5	TRBV6-1	TRBD2	.	15	TGTGCCAGCAGTCCGACTAGCGGTACTCAAGAGACCCAGTACTTC	CASSPTSGTQETQYF
TRBJ2-7	TRBV6-5	.	.	15	TGTGCCAGCAGTTATTTCGCTACAGACATCTACGAGCAGTACTTC	CASSYFATDIYEQYF
TRBJ1-1	TRBV6-1	TRBD1	.	13	TGTGCCAGCAGTGAAAGTGGACAGGGGTTACCTTTCTTT	CASSESGQGLPFF
TRBJ2-1	TRBV6-5	.	.	14	TGTGCCAGCAGTCTACAGGGTAGTAACAATGAGCAGTTCTTC	CASSLQGSNNEQFF
TRBJ2-7	TRBV2	.	.	13	TGTGCCAGCAATTTGGTCGAGGGGTCCGAGCAGTACTTC	CASNLVEGSEQYF